The 27 T cell receptor beta chains given below trace back to one sample, sequenced in a study of neoadjuvant anti-PD-1 for oral cavity cancer. Method: immunoSEQ multiplex PCR; TCRdb's copy keeps in-frame clones and lacks some. The top ten hold less than 2.5% of the sample, which has around 14,000 clones, less than 85% seen once. The material was PBMCs, obtained before nivolumab (anti-PD-1) treatment. The receptors here all came from a person aged 40 to 85 with oral cavity squamous cell carcinoma.

This clone was seen a single time. The J gene is TRBJ1-1, the V gene TRBV6-5, with D possibly TRBD1 on 5 matching bases. V shed 0 bases and J shed 1 base, with 6 bases lying between them. CDR1 is MNHEY, CDR2 SVGAGI, per germline. The CDR3 has 14 residues. The CDR3 is CASSYSRGNTEAFF. In DNA, the CDR3 is TGTGCCAGCAGTTACTCGAGGGGGAACACTGAAGCTTTCTTT.

The genes are TRBV9 and TRBJ2-2, with D unclear. Trimming stripped 0 bases from V and 6 bases from J, with 9 bases between. Germline CDR1 and CDR2: SGDLS and YYNGEE. This CDR3 region has 14 residues. CDR3 sequence (DNA): TGTGCCAGCAGCGTAGATCTGGTTGCCGGGGAGCTGTTTTTT. Its translation: CASSVDLVAGELFF.

This clone was seen just once. The chain links TRBV7-3 to TRBJ2-2; D ambiguous. This CDR3 is 14 amino acids long. V was trimmed by 2 bases and J by 7 bases, leaving 11 bases between them. Germline CDR1 SGHTA, CDR2 FQGTGA. The DNA for the CDR3 is TGTGCCAGCAGCTTACGCGTCCAAAACGGGGAGCTGTTTTTT. As protein: CASSLRVQNGELFF.

The chain employs TRBV7-3 and TRBJ2-3; possible D gene TRBD2, 5 bases. This CDR3 is 14 amino acids long. CDR1 and CDR2 from the germline V gene are SGHTA and FQGTGA. Trimming cost V 2 bases and J 5 bases, with 11 bases left between them. The CDR3 DNA sequence: TGTGCCAGCAGCTTATCGATCCGGGGAGATACGCAGTATTTT. Its translation: CASSLSIRGDTQYF.

This chain connects TRBV18 to TRBJ1-4; tentative D call: TRBD1 (5 bases). CDR1 is KGHSH, CDR2 LQKENI, per germline. The CDR3 has 15 amino acids. V was trimmed by 1 base and J by 0 bases, leaving 6 bases between them. CDR3 nucleotides: TGTGCCAGCTCACCACGGGGCTCAACTAATGAAAAACTGTTTTTT. Its protein is CASSPRGSTNEKLFF.

The V gene is TRBV19, the J gene TRBJ1-1; tentatively, D is TRBD1 (5 bases). The CDR3 spans 13 residues. V lost 3 bases and J lost 4, with 9 bases in between. Per germline, CDR1 LNHDA and CDR2 SQIVND (reference sequence). The DNA of the CDR3 is TGTGCCAGTAGTATGGGGGTGGGCACTGAAGCTTTCTTT. Residues: CASSMGVGTEAFF.

This rearrangement joins TRBV2 to TRBJ1-4; a possible D gene is TRBD1 (5 bases). Looked up from germline, CDR1 is SNHLY and CDR2 is FYNNEI. With 7 bases removed from V and 8 bases from J, the gap between germline ends came to 14 bases. The CDR3 is 13 residues long. CDR3 sequence reads: CASNQGDQEKLFF. Written as DNA, the CDR3 is TGTGCCAGCAATCAGGGAGATCAAGAAAAACTGTTTTTT.

The J gene is TRBJ2-3, the V gene TRBV7-8; D remains unclear. V lost 5 bases to trimming and J lost 2 bases, with 8 bases between them. The CDR3 spans 13 residues. In germline, CDR1 is SGHVS, CDR2 FQNEAQ. The CDR3 sequence is CASSRSFTDTQYF. The CDR3 DNA sequence: TGTGCCAGCAGCCGGAGCTTCACAGATACGCAGTATTTT.

The chain uses TRBV7-9 and TRBJ1-1, with unresolved D. Germline V gene sequence: CDR1 SEHNR, CDR2 FQNEAQ (reference sequence). V was pared by 4 bases and J by 1 base, with 4 bases between. This CDR3 has 12 amino acids. The CDR3 DNA is TGTGCCAGCAGCTCGTGGAACACTGAAGCTTTCTTT. Its protein product is CASSSWNTEAFF.

This clone was seen only a few times. The chain employs TRBV5-6 and TRBJ2-2; no firm D call. V gave up 0 bases and J gave up 4 bases, with 7 bases separating them. CDR1 and CDR2 from the germline V gene are SGHDT and YYEEEE. The CDR3 contains 14 residues. The CDR3 bases are TGTGCCAGCAGCTTGGGGTCTCGCACCGGGGAGCTGTTTTTT. Amino acids: CASSLGSRTGELFF.

This chain connects TRBV4-1 to TRBJ2-1; 8 positions agree with TRBD2. Looked up from germline, CDR1 is MGHRA and CDR2 is YSYEKL. Losses at the gene ends were 1 base for V and 3 bases for J; bases not matched to a gene: 11. The CDR3 has 18 residues. This CDR3 reads CASSQAPVRTSFYNEQFF. CDR3 sequence (DNA): TGCGCCAGCAGCCAAGCGCCCGTCCGGACTAGCTTCTACAATGAGCAGTTCTTC.

This clone was detected once. The chain joins TRBV28 to TRBJ1-2, with D tentatively TRBD1 (5 bases). CDR1 is MDHEN, CDR2 SYDVKM, per germline. V was clipped by 11 bases and J by 3 bases, with 10 bases between them. The CDR3 loop spans 11 amino acids. The CDR3, as DNA: TGTGCCTGCGGGACCCACTATGGCTACACCTTC. Translated: CACGTHYGYTF.

This chain joins TRBV19 and TRBJ1-1; 8 nucleotides align to TRBD1. Germline loops: CDR1 LNHDA, CDR2 SQIVND (reference sequence). The CDR3 is 16 residues long. V lost 9 bases to trimming and J lost 0 bases; unmatched junction nucleotides: 12. CDR3 sequence: CARSADRDPMNTEAFF. The CDR3 nucleotides are TGTGCCAGGAGTGCGGACAGGGACCCCATGAACACTGAAGCTTTCTTT.

This clone was recorded a few times. V usage is TRBV6-4 and J usage is TRBJ1-2, with D perhaps matching TRBD1 (6 bases). Per the germline V gene, CDR1 is MRHNA and CDR2 is SNTAGT. The CDR3 covers 14 residues. V was clipped by 0 bases and J by 7 bases, with 12 bases between them. As DNA, the CDR3 is TGTGCCAGCAGTGACTCGAGCAGGGGTGGTGGCTACACCTTC. Amino acids: CASSDSSRGGGYTF.

The chain uses TRBV19 and TRBJ1-6, with 8 bases lining up with TRBD1. This CDR3 has 15 residues. Per the germline V gene, CDR1 is LNHDA and CDR2 is SQIVND (reference sequence). V shed 7 bases and J 7 bases; nucleotides not matched to a gene: 9. The CDR3 coding sequence is TGTGCCAGTAAAGGAAGGGACAGGCAAAATTCACCCCTCCACTTT. Its translation is CASKGRDRQNSPLHF.

The J gene is TRBJ1-1, the V gene TRBV29-1; D possibly corresponds to TRBD1 (6 bases). The germline V gene has CDR1 SQVTM and CDR2 ANQGSEA. Deletions cut 5 bases from V and 4 bases from J, with 11 bases between. This CDR3 comprises 12 residues. The CDR3 region is CSVLQGATEAFF. The DNA of the CDR3 is TGCAGCGTTTTACAGGGTGCCACTGAAGCTTTCTTT. Full variable domain (remainder filled in from reference TRBV29-1 and TRBJ1-1): SAVISQKPSRDICQRGTSLTIQCQVDSQVTMMFWYRQQPGQSLTLIATANQGSEATYESGFVIDKFPISRPNLTFSTLTVSNMSPEDSSIYLCSVLQGATEAFFGQGTRLTVV.

The chain is built from TRBV30 and TRBJ2-7; TRBD2 aligns across 7 bases. The CDR3 has 14 amino acids. V shed 4 bases, J shed 6 bases, and the junction held 12 bases outside the gene matches. Germline CDR1 GTSNPN, CDR2 SVGIG (reference sequence). CDR3 DNA: TGTGCCTGGAAAGGGCGGGAGCCATTTGTCGAGCAGTACTTC. It specifies CAWKGREPFVEQYF.

The chain joins TRBV29-1 to TRBJ2-2; D is unresolved. The CDR3 has 13 amino acids. V shed 4 bases and J shed 7 bases, with 13 bases lying between them. Germline CDR1 is SQVTM and CDR2 is ANQGSEA. CDR3 nucleotides: TGCAGCGTTGTAGGCACCTTGGGCGGGGAGCTGTTTTTT. It codes for CSVVGTLGGELFF.

The rearrangement joins TRBV5-1 to TRBJ2-1; 8 bases map to TRBD1. From germline, CDR1 is SGHRS and CDR2 YFSETQ. This CDR3 has 15 residues. V lost 0 bases, J lost 3 bases, and 2 bases stayed unmatched. CDR3 region: CASSLGGQGYNEQFF. CDR3 DNA sequence: TGCGCCAGCAGCTTGGGTGGACAGGGCTACAATGAGCAGTTCTTC.

This chain uses TRBV29-1 with TRBJ2-3, with 13 bases lining up with TRBD2. The germline gives CDR1 SQVTM, CDR2 ANQGSEA. Germline trimming cut 7 bases from V and 5 bases from J; bases unmatched to any gene: 6. This CDR3 is built from 14 residues. The CDR3 nucleotides read TGCAGCGCGCTACTAGCGGGGGGGCTAGATACGCAGTATTTT. Protein: CSALLAGGLDTQYF.

This chain joins TRBV6-5 and TRBJ1-1; the D is unclear. The ends were cut back, 0 bases at V and 5 bases at J, with 10 bases in the middle. CDR1 is MNHEY, CDR2 SVGAGI, per germline. The CDR3 has 14 amino acids. The CDR3 spells CASSYSSGRTEAFF. The CDR3 coding sequence is TGTGCCAGCAGTTACTCGAGCGGGAGGACTGAAGCTTTCTTT.

The CDR3 protein is CASSSSSGTTDTQYF. DNA for the CDR3: TGTGCCAGCAGTTCTTCTAGCGGCACCACAGATACGCAGTATTTT. V is TRBV28 and J is TRBJ2-3; 7 bases are a match to TRBD2. V lost 4 bases, J lost 2 bases, and 6 bases stayed unmatched. The germline gives CDR1 MDHEN, CDR2 SYDVKM. The CDR3 is 15 residues long.

This clone was found once. The same CDR3 is also encoded by other DNA sequences in this sample. This rearrangement joins TRBV7-2 to TRBJ2-5; D gene ambiguous. Looked up from germline, CDR1 is SGHTA and CDR2 is FQGNSA. V lost 5 bases to trimming and J lost 1 base, with 8 bases between them. This CDR3 comprises 13 residues. The CDR3 DNA sequence: TGTGCCAGCAGCCTGACACCCCAAGAGACCCAGTACTTC. Translation gives CASSLTPQETQYF.

The V call is TRBV12-5, the J call TRBJ2-3, with 7 bases that match TRBD2. CDR3 length: 16 amino acids. Losses at the gene ends were 4 bases for V and 5 bases for J; bases not matched to a gene: 12. CDR1 and CDR2 from the germline V gene are LGHNT and FRNRAP. CDR3 nucleotides: TGTGCTAGTGGTTCACGGACTAGTTTAATAGGAGATACGCAGTATTTT. Translated: CASGSRTSLIGDTQYF. Supplemented by reference TRBV12-5 and TRBJ2-3, the full variable domain reads DARVTQTPRHKVTEMGQEVTMRCQPILGHNTVFWYRQTMMQGLELLAYFRNRAPLDDSGMPKDRFSAEMPDATLATLKIQPSEPRDSAVYFCASGSRTSLIGDTQYFGPGTRLTVL.

The chain couples TRBV6-1 to TRBJ1-2; 7 bases agree with TRBD1. The CDR3 loop spans 16 amino acids. Germline trimming cut 0 bases from V and 4 bases from J; bases unmatched to any gene: 8. In germline, CDR1 is MNHNS, CDR2 SASEGT. CDR3 nucleotides: TGTGCCAGCAGTGAAGCGCGTAGGACAGGCTTCTATGGCTACACCTTC. Translation gives CASSEARRTGFYGYTF.

In regard to this clone: Germline is not matched at one junction end, which may reflect a read error. Other DNA sequences from this sample encode an identical CDR3 as well. The V gene is TRBV9, the J gene TRBJ2-3; D gene ambiguous. The CDR3 contains 13 residues. CDR1 is SGDLS and CDR2 is YYNGEE in the germline V gene. Written as DNA, the CDR3 is TGTGCCAGCAGCCCCTCGATTGCAGAGACGCAGTATTTT. This encodes CASSPSIAETQYF.

This chain uses TRBV9 with TRBJ2-7, with 11 bases that match TRBD2. The CDR3 is 15 amino acids. V lost 4 bases, J lost 2 bases, and 5 bases stayed unmatched. CDR1 and CDR2 (germline): SGDLS, YYNGEE. The CDR3 nucleotides read TGTGCCAGCAGCTTCGGGACTAGCGGAACCTACGAGCAGTACTTC. It codes for CASSFGTSGTYEQYF.